This passage covers 6 T cell receptor beta chains from one sample sequenced in a study of T cells in Graves' hyperthyroidism and ophthalmopathy. TCR beta CDR3 regions were amplified from RNA transcripts. HTBI primers were employed in a first-round RT-PCR of the TCR CDR3. TCRdb called the multiplex PCR reads again in MiXCR, with one record for every CDR3 protein. The table shows 650,000 to 750,000 distinct CDR3 sequences, with around 15% occurring only once. The sample taken for sequencing was blood. These receptors all come from a woman in her late teens or twenties with Graves' hyperthyroidism.

This chain uses TRBV19 with TRBJ2-1, with D possibly TRBD1 on 6 matching bases. Looked up from germline, CDR1 is LNHDA and CDR2 is SQIVND (reference sequence). V was pared by 3 bases and J by 5 bases, with 14 bases between. This CDR3 is built from 15 residues. DNA of the CDR3: TGTGCCAGTAGTATCACGACAGGCTGGGACAATGAGCAGTTCTTC. It specifies CASSITTGWDNEQFF.

This clonotype showed up many times. This chain links TRBV7-6 with TRBJ2-5; 8 bases map to TRBD1. The CDR3 is 21 residues long. The germline CDR1 and CDR2 sequences are SGHVS and FNYEAQ. The V and J ends lost 4 bases and 1 base, in that order; junction bases with no gene match: 23. CDR3 residues: CASSSEGPRTGNVASQETQYF. In nucleotides, the CDR3 is TGTGCCAGCAGCTCCGAGGGCCCCAGGACAGGGAATGTAGCTAGCCAAGAGACCCAGTACTTC.

In this sample, this clonotype turned up many times. Here the CDR3 DNA reads TGTGCCAGCAAGAAACTAGCGGAATCCTACGAGCAGTACTTC. It is translated as CASKKLAESYEQYF. The chain recombines TRBV6-1 with TRBJ2-7, with TRBD2 matching over 8 bases. Germline trimming cut 7 bases from V and 1 base from J; bases unmatched to any gene: 6. CDR1 is MNHNS, CDR2 SASEGT, per germline. CDR3 length: 14 amino acids.

In this sample, this clonotype turned up a few times. This could be a read error, since a much larger clone is one nucleotide away. The V and J genes are TRBV6-5 and TRBJ2-1, with 8 bases aligning to TRBD2. The V segment lost 4 bases and the J segment 4 bases; nucleotides outside the gene matches: 3. The CDR3 runs 14 residues. Germline V gene sequence: CDR1 MNHEY, CDR2 SVGAGI. The CDR3 reads CASSFQRGYNEQFF. CDR3 nucleotides: TGTGCCAGCAGTTTCCAGCGGGGGTACAATGAGCAGTTCTTC.

The chain links TRBV11-3 to TRBJ2-3, with D maybe TRBD1 (6 bases). V was cut by 5 bases and J by 5 bases, with 17 bases left in between. This CDR3 is 15 amino acids long. CDR1 SGHNT and CDR2 YENEEA come from the germline V gene. The CDR3 DNA is TGTGCCAGCAGCCCTGGAGTCAGGGGAAAAGATACGCAGTATTTT. It is translated as CASSPGVRGKDTQYF.

The chain is built from TRBV12-3 or TRBV12-4 and TRBJ1-6; D ambiguous. The germline V and J ends were trimmed by 0 bases and 9 bases, with 12 bases remaining between them. There are 15 residues in the CDR3. This CDR3 reads CASSLAGMGGSPLHF. The CDR3 DNA follows: TGTGCCAGCAGTTTAGCCGGGATGGGAGGTTCACCCCTCCACTTT.